This T cell receptor beta chain was sequenced for a study of shared clonotypes between healthy human individuals. The CDR3 length is 15 residues. Germline V gene lookup returns CDR1 SSHAT and CDR2 FNYEAQ (reference sequence). In regard to this clone: A read error may produce the germline difference seen at one junction end.

The method was immunoSEQ multiplex PCR; TCRdb's version includes in-frame clones alone and lacks a portion of them. The data contain around 83,000 clones, 60% to 65% of them singletons. The sequence was obtained from a man younger than 45 in good health. The V and J genes are TRBV7-7 and TRBJ1-1; D gene uncertain. Sequencing was carried out using memory CD8+ T cells sorted from blood. This sample's subset: CD45RO+ cells pooled with CCR7-negative TemRA cells. The chain's CDR3 is CASSPHPGRVPEAFF. In DNA form, the CDR3 reads TGTGCTAGCAGCCCCCATCCCGGGAGGGTGCCTGAAGCTTTCTTT.